The 17 T cell receptor beta chains presented below share a single source sample, sequenced in a study of T cell responses to AZD1222 COVID-19 vaccine. Data came from immunoSEQ multiplex PCR; TCRdb stores just in-frame clones and leaves some out. This sample has 70,000 or so clones, with almost 90% found just once. Sequencing used peripheral blood, obtained on day 0 of AZD1222 vaccination. Every receptor here comes from an adult in good health.

V usage is TRBV5-1 and J usage is TRBJ1-1; D perhaps matches TRBD1 (5 bases). The CDR3 is made up of 14 amino acids. Germline V gives CDR1 SGHRS, CDR2 YFSETQ. V was trimmed by 5 bases and J by 3 bases, leaving 14 bases between them. The CDR3 sequence: CASRKRQTYTEAFF. In DNA form, the CDR3 reads TGCGCCAGCAGAAAAAGACAGACGTACACTGAAGCTTTCTTT.

This chain connects TRBV10-2 to TRBJ1-5; 9 positions match TRBD1. The CDR3 extends over 16 amino acids. Per the germline V gene, CDR1 is WSHSY and CDR2 is SAAADI. J gave up 7 bases and V 5 bases, and 12 bases lay outside the gene matches. This chain's CDR3 is CASSQRGQGFRQPQHF. DNA for the CDR3: TGCGCCAGCAGTCAAAGGGGACAGGGCTTCAGACAGCCCCAGCATTTT.

This clone was observed once. This chain uses TRBV7-9 with TRBJ2-5; D is unresolved. CDR1 and CDR2 from the germline V gene are SEHNR and FQNEAQ (reference sequence). This CDR3 has 11 residues. The CDR3 nucleotides read TGTGCTGTACTGGCCCCAGAGACCCAGTACTTC. Translation: CAVLAPETQYF.

The J gene is TRBJ2-4, the V gene TRBV5-1, with TRBD1 matching 7 bases. The CDR3 is made up of 13 amino acids. Trimming took 2 bases from V and 5 from J; bases not matched to a gene: 1. From germline, CDR1 is SGHRS and CDR2 YFSETQ. In nucleotides, the CDR3 is TGCGCCAGCAGCTTAGGACAGGAAAACATTCAGTACTTC. It yields the protein CASSLGQENIQYF.

This clone was counted a few times. This chain uses TRBV12-5 with TRBJ1-5; TRBD1 matches at 9 bases. This CDR3 is built from 17 residues. Per germline, CDR1 LGHNT and CDR2 FRNRAP. The V and J ends lost 6 bases and 3 bases, in that order; junction bases with no gene match: 12. The CDR3 DNA sequence: TGTGCTAGTGGGGGGACAGGGCTATTCAGAGACAATCAGCCCCAGCATTTT. Translating gives CASGGTGLFRDNQPQHF.

This rearrangement joins TRBV6-5 to TRBJ2-7; D may correspond to TRBD1 or TRBD2 (6 bases each). With 6 bases removed from V and 2 bases from J, the gap between germline ends came to 14 bases. This CDR3 is built from 14 residues. Per the germline V gene, CDR1 is MNHEY and CDR2 is SVGAGI. CDR3 DNA: TGTGCCAGCAGGGATTGGAGGGGGGCCTACGAGCAGTACTTC. It translates to CASRDWRGAYEQYF.

The J gene is TRBJ2-7, the V gene TRBV10-2; 10 nucleotides match TRBD1. Germline CDR1 and CDR2: WSHSY and SAAADI. V was pared by 5 bases and J by 6 bases, with 10 bases of the junction left unmatched. This CDR3 has 15 amino acids. The CDR3: CASSHRQGATLEQYF. The CDR3 DNA sequence: TGCGCCAGCAGTCACAGACAGGGGGCAACACTCGAGCAGTACTTC.

A few counts support this clone. The V gene is TRBV6-4, the J gene TRBJ2-2, with 7 bases matching TRBD1. The ends lost 7 bases at V and 3 bases at J; junction bases unmatched: 5. Germline CDR1 is MRHNA and CDR2 is SNTAGT. The CDR3 length is 14 residues. CDR3 protein: CASTEGQDTGELFF. The CDR3 coding sequence is TGTGCCAGCACTGAAGGACAGGACACCGGGGAGCTGTTTTTT.

The V gene is TRBV18, the J gene TRBJ1-1; D is uncertain. This CDR3 spans 13 amino acids. The V end lost 3 bases, the J end lost 0 bases, and 5 bases lay between the germline ends. CDR1 KGHSH and CDR2 LQKENI come from the germline V gene. The CDR3 loop reads CASSPALNTEAFF. The CDR3 DNA reads as TGTGCCAGCTCACCTGCACTGAACACTGAAGCTTTCTTT. The whole variable domain, remainder taken from reference TRBV18 and TRBJ1-1, is NAGVMQNPRHLVRRRGQEARLRCSPMKGHSHVYWYRQLPEEGLKFMVYLQKENIIDESGMPKERFSAEFPKEGPSILRIQQVVRGDSAAYFCASSPALNTEAFFGQGTRLTVV.

V gene TRBV2 combines with J gene TRBJ1-1; 8 nucleotides match TRBD1. V gave up 10 bases and J gave up 4 bases; unmatched junction bases: 11. The CDR3 has 14 amino acids. The germline V gene has CDR1 SNHLY and CDR2 FYNNEI. The CDR3 reads CATDGRGRGTEAFF. The CDR3 nucleotides are TGTGCCACAGATGGCAGGGGGCGAGGCACTGAAGCTTTCTTT. The full variable domain, with the rest looked up from reference TRBV2 and TRBJ1-1, is EPEVTQTPSHQVTQMGQEVILRCVPISNHLYFYWYRQILGQKVEFLVSFYNNEISEKSEIFDDQFSVERPDGSNFTLKIRSTKLEDSAMYFCATDGRGRGTEAFFGQGTRLTVV.

This chain connects TRBV27 to TRBJ2-7, with 8 nucleotides matching TRBD1. Trimming cost V 3 bases and J 2 bases; bases outside gene matches: 3. This CDR3 is built from 14 residues. CDR1 is MNHEY and CDR2 is SMNVEV in the germline V gene (reference sequence). The DNA of the CDR3 is TGTGCCAGCAGTTTTGGACAGGGTACCTACGAGCAGTACTTC. Translated, it gives CASSFGQGTYEQYF.

The genes are TRBV7-9 and TRBJ1-2; D is ambiguous. Germline V gene sequence: CDR1 SEHNR, CDR2 FQNEAQ (reference sequence). Trimming pared 5 bases from V and 1 base from J, leaving 14 bases between. CDR3 length equals 15 residues. The CDR3 DNA reads TGTGCCAGCAGCCTCCTTTCGACGGTTAACTATGGCTACACCTTC. Protein product: CASSLLSTVNYGYTF.

This sequence joins TRBV6-1 and TRBJ2-1, with D possibly matching TRBD1 (6 bases). The V end lost 2 bases, the J end lost 2 bases, and 10 bases lay between the germline ends. The CDR3 sequence is 15 residues long. CDR1 is MNHNS and CDR2 is SASEGT in the germline V gene. Here the CDR3 DNA reads TGTGCCAGCAGTGAACAACAGGGCACCTACAATGAGCAGTTCTTC. Its protein product is CASSEQQGTYNEQFF.

The chain carries TRBV7-2 and TRBJ2-1; weak D call: TRBD2 (6 bases). Between the trimmed V and J ends, which lost 3 bases and 5 bases, there was a span of 23 bases. Per germline, CDR1 SGHTA and CDR2 FQGNSA. The CDR3 is 18 residues long. The CDR3 reads CASSFHRFGGSLDNEQFF. CDR3 bases: TGTGCCAGCAGCTTTCATCGGTTCGGAGGGAGTCTCGACAATGAGCAGTTCTTC.

J is TRBJ2-7 and V is TRBV19; 11 nucleotides align to TRBD1. V shed 6 bases, J shed 2 bases, and the junction held 3 bases outside the gene matches. This CDR3 contains 14 residues. Germline V gives CDR1 LNHDA, CDR2 SQIVND (reference sequence). The chain's CDR3 is CASSRGQGAYEQYF. The CDR3 bases are TGTGCCAGTAGCCGGGGACAGGGGGCCTACGAGCAGTACTTC.

The V call is TRBV19, the J call TRBJ1-5; the D is unclear. Germline CDR1 and CDR2: LNHDA and SQIVND (reference sequence). Trimming pared 5 bases from V and 5 bases from J, leaving 10 bases between. The CDR3 is 13 residues long. For the CDR3, the DNA is TGTGCCAGTAGTCGGGCCGGAGATCAGCCCCAGCATTTT. It yields the protein CASSRAGDQPQHF.

The gene calls are TRBV14 and TRBJ2-1; TRBD2 might be the D (5 bases). Trimming stripped 10 bases from V and 2 bases from J, with 9 bases between. There are 12 residues in the CDR3. CDR1 is SGHDN, CDR2 FVKESK, per germline. Here the CDR3 reads CANRTPYNEQFF. The CDR3, as DNA: TGTGCCAACCGGACTCCCTACAATGAGCAGTTCTTC.